The clone carrying this TCR beta chain was seen a few times. What it binds is not known. CDR1 is SGHDT, CDR2 YYEEEE, per germline. V trimming: 4 bases; J trimming: 7 bases; junction bases outside the gene matches: 6. CDR3 length: 14 amino acids. The data originate from a study of T cell repertoires in ileal Crohn's disease. Study-level information: Operated complications were stricturing disease (approximately 61%) and penetrating disease (about 40%). General study results and limits: Active smokers at surgery had more clonal expansions than non-smokers. Every patient over 26.8% clonality showed endoscopic recurrence.

TCRdb keeps only in-frame clones here, not all; method: immunoSEQ multiplex PCR. Seen here are 10,000 to 14,000 clones, 65% to 80% observed once, and the top ten hold approximately 4.2%. The sample comprised ileal tissue. The receptor's source is an adult with Crohn's disease. The chain couples TRBV5-6 to TRBJ1-5; 9 bases are a match to TRBD1. This chain's CDR3 is CASSPGTGQQPQHF. The DNA for the CDR3 is TGTGCCAGCAGCCCTGGGACAGGGCAACAGCCCCAGCATTTT.